The source of this T cell receptor beta chain is a study of blood T cells in healthy people across ages. Regarding the study as a whole: Roughly linear age-related decline in beta diversity appeared, significant by age 40.

Primed by a sample-barcoded 5' primer and a J-beta primer mix, a second PCR proceeded for roughly 6 to 12 cycles. Each cDNA molecule carried a tag from a template-switch adaptor that contained 12 random nucleotides. TCRdb fed the 5' RACE reads into MiXCR, producing one record per CDR3 protein. The sample shows hundreds of thousands of distinct CDR3 sequences, roughly three fifths of them seen only once. Concerning this clonotype itself: Its antigen is currently unknown.

Per-sample yields of isolated PBMCs were at least 6 million. V shed 10 bases and J shed 4 bases, with 12 bases lying between them. The CDR3 has 12 amino acids. Germline-derived CDR1 and CDR2 are SGHTA and FQGNSA. This chain links TRBV7-2 with TRBJ2-3, with D possibly matching TRBD2 (5 bases). Material: blood. The origin of this receptor is a man aged 35 to 55 in good health. This CDR3 reads CATAGGADTQYF. The CDR3 bases are TGTGCCACGGCGGGTGGCGCAGATACGCAGTATTTT.